The present TCR beta chain was sequenced within a study of cytotoxic CD8 clonotypes in ibrutinib-treated CLL. Whole-study context: Included were 11 to 12 relapsed/refractory and roughly 15 treatment-naive patients, of whom roughly 17 were IGHV unmutated. Each sample contained, on average, about 250,000 productive templates and 95,000 or so productive rearrangements.

Investigators sought sequencing depths of between 1 in 200,000 and 1 in 1 million T cells. Some clones are missing from TCRdb's copy, which holds only in-frame ones; the method was immunoSEQ multiplex PCR. Among fewer than 400,000 clones, over 60% were seen once, and the ten largest hold around 6.5%. The table lists this clone with a few counts. Its target is not known. Study-level findings and limits: Clonality, elevated at ibrutinib response, dropped back toward baseline at progression.

The CDR3 is 14 amino acids. After removal of 3 bases from V and 4 bases from J, the junction contained 2 bases not matched to a gene. Germline V gene data show CDR1 as SGDLS and CDR2 as YYNGEE. The J gene is TRBJ2-7, the V gene TRBV9, with TRBD2 matching over 12 bases. This clonotype was obtained from a human donor with chronic lymphocytic leukemia. This specimen consisted of PBMCs, obtained after 36 months of ibrutinib treatment. The CDR3 reads CASSAGLAGYEQYF. CDR3 nucleotide sequence: TGTGCCAGCAGCGCCGGACTAGCGGGGTACGAGCAGTACTTC.